This T cell receptor (beta chain) was observed in a study of shared T cell receptors in the human thymus (dated by TCRdb to about 2021). Regarding the research as a whole: The study examined how self-reactive, shared T-cell receptor alpha chains are generated in the human thymus.

Libraries came from the immunoSEQ multiplex PCR assay. TCRdb took over this immuneACCESS table, retaining in-frame rearrangements with V and J assigned. Such tables are incomplete; in checked studies, under half of the missing clones stem from an unresolved V gene, and the remainder is unexplained. The sample includes 500,000 to 850,000 clones, with about 90% observed a single time. The leading ten clones occupy 0.0094% of the sample. Counted from cysteine to phenylalanine, this CDR3 has 13 amino acids. The sequence is cut down to CDR3 DNA, 39 bases in frame from base 1. The junction carries 14 bases between V and J, which are trimmed by 3 bases and 6 bases respectively. The germline V gene (reference sequence) provides CDR1 GTSNPN and CDR2 SVGIG. For this clone: It has no known antigen specificity. No base-level quality is on record; no much larger clone is a single base apart.

This same sample was also part of a study on human thymus T cells. As that second study puts it: The donors were immunologically healthy infants in Finland who had open corrective cardiac surgery for congenital heart defects. The thymus tissue came from surgical resects taken out during corrective cardiac surgery. V and J gene segment usage appeared biased in both thymic and peripheral blood repertoires. The related research found that thymic TCR repertoires overlapped highly between unrelated individuals. The study described the TCR alpha and beta repertoires in roughly 8 infant thymus samples and four matching peripheral blood samples. Donor ages ranging from roughly 7 to 250 days were recorded, and over 5 male and two female infants were included in the cohort. Thymocytes were mechanically released from the tissue and were stored as pellets of 10-30 million cells at -70 degrees C. Genomic DNA was extracted from frozen cell pellets with a QIAsymphony instrument. Using the immunoSEQ multiplex PCR assay, the TCRB and TCRAD loci were amplified from a standardized quantity of quality-controlled genomic DNA. The V(D)J region was spanned by amplicons of a length sufficient to cover the CDR3 and to identify V and J genes. Amplicon sequencing was performed on an Illumina platform through the commercial immunoSEQ service. Primer bias and sequencing errors were corrected as previously described, and TCRAD and TCRB definitions were based on the IMGT database. Analysis of the repertoires was done with immunoSEQ Analyzer 3.0 and VDJTools and included basic statistics, V/J segment usage, diversity estimates, rarefaction and pairwise overlap. Diversity was estimated using the Chao1, ChaoE, Efron-Thisted, Shannon and inverse Simpson indices, and was also estimated on datasets down-sampled to the size of the smallest sample. Repertoire overlap used strict matching of CDR3 nucleotide sequence, V gene and J gene, with Jaccard-based multidimensional scaling clustering. On average, thymus samples yielded hundreds of thousands of unique TCRB clonotypes, whereas blood samples yielded some 85,000.

Here the chain combines TRBV30 and TRBJ1-2, with TRBD1 as a weak D call on 5 bases. Sequenced input: thymocytes. The clonotype comes from a boy less than two years old with a congenital heart defect. Donor details come from another sample of the same person, matched by shared clones. The bases are TGTGCCTGGAGGCTTCCGGACATTGATGGCTACACCTTC. Its protein reads: CAWRLPDIDGYTF.